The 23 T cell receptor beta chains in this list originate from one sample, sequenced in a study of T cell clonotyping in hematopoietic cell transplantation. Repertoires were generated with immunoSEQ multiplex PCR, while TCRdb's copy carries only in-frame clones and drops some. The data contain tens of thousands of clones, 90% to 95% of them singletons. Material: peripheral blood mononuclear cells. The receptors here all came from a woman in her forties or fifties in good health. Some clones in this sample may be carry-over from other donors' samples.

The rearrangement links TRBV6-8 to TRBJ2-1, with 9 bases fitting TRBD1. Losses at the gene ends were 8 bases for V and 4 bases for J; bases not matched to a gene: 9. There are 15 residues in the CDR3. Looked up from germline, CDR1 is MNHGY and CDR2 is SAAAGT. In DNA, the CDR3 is TGTGCCAGCCAACGAAAGGACAGGGGTTACAATGAGCAGTTCTTC. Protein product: CASQRKDRGYNEQFF.

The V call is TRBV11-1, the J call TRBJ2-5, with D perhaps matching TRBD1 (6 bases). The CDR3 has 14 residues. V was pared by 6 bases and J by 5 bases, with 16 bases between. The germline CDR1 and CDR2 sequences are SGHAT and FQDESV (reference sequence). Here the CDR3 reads CASSPKGHIETQYF. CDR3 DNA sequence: TGTGCCAGCAGTCCCAAGGGACATATTGAGACCCAGTACTTC.

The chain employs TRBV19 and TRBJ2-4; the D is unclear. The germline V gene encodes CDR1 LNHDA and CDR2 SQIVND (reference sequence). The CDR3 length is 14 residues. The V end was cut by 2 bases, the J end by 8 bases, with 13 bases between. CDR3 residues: CASSISRRSDIQYF. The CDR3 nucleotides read TGTGCCAGTAGTATATCACGGAGATCGGACATTCAGTACTTC.

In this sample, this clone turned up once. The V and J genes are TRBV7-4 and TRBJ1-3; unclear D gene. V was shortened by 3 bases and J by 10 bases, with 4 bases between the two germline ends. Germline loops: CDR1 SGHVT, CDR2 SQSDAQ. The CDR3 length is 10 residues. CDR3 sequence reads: CASSFSTIYF. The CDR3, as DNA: TGTGCCAGCAGCTTCTCTACCATATATTTT.

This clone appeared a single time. This chain's CDR3 is CASSASESGGQYF. The CDR3 nucleotides read TGTGCCAGCAGCGCTAGTGAGAGCGGGGGGCAGTACTTC. The chain employs TRBV11-3 and TRBJ2-4; 9 nucleotides align to TRBD2. The V and J ends lost 5 bases and 13 bases, in that order; junction bases with no gene match: 9. The CDR3 consists of 13 residues. Germline lookup yields CDR1 SGHNT and CDR2 YENEEA.

The CDR3 coding sequence is TGCGCCAGCAGCTCCGGGACAGCCTATAATTCACCCCTCCACTTT. Translating it yields CASSSGTAYNSPLHF. The chain combines TRBV5-1 with TRBJ1-6, with 7 nucleotides matching TRBD1. This CDR3 is built from 15 residues. Germline loops: CDR1 SGHRS, CDR2 YFSETQ. V trimming: 3 bases; J trimming: 2 bases; junction bases outside the gene matches: 2.

CDR3 DNA sequence: TGCGCCAGCAGCCAGGCAAATTCACCCCTCCACTTT. Protein: CASSQANSPLHF. This chain connects TRBV4-1 to TRBJ1-6; no firm D call. Germline lookup yields CDR1 MGHRA and CDR2 YSYEKL. Trimming removed 3 bases from V and 7 bases from J, with 4 bases in between. The CDR3 runs 12 residues.

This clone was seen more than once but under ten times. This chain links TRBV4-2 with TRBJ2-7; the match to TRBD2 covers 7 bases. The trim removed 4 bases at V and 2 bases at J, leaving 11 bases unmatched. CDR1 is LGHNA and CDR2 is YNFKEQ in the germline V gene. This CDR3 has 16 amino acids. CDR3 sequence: CASSPGEGTIAYEQYF. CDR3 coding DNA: TGTGCCAGCAGCCCAGGCGAGGGGACTATTGCCTACGAGCAGTACTTC.

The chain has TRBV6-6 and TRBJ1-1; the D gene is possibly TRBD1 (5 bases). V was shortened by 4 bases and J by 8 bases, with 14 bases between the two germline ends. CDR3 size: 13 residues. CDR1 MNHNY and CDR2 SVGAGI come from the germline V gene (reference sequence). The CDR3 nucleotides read TGTGCCAGCAGTTTAATCCACCGGGGCGAAGCTTTCTTT. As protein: CASSLIHRGEAFF.

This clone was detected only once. This chain's CDR3 is CASSWGGGNQPQHF. In nucleotides, the CDR3 is TGTGCCAGCAGCTGGGGAGGGGGCAATCAGCCCCAGCATTTT. V is TRBV5-4 and J is TRBJ1-5; possible D gene TRBD1, 5 bases. V shed 3 bases and J shed 2 bases, with 9 bases lying between them. Per the germline V gene, CDR1 is SGHNT and CDR2 is YYREEE (reference sequence). The CDR3 sequence is 14 residues long.

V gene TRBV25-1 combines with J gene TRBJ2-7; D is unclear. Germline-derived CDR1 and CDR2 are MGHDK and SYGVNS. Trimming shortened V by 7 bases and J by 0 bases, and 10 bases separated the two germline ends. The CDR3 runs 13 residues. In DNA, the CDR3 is TGTGCCAGCAAAGAAGACTCCTCCTACGAGCAGTACTTC. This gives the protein CASKEDSSYEQYF.

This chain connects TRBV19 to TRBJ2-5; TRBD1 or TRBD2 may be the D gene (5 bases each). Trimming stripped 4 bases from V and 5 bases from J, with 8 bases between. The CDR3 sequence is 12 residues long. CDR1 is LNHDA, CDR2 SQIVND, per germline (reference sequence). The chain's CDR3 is CASSRWGETQYF. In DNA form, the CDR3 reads TGTGCCAGTAGTAGGTGGGGGGAGACCCAGTACTTC.

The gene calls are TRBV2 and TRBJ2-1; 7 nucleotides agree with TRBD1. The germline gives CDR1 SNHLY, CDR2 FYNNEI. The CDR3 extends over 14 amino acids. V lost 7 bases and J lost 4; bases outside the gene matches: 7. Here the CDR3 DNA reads TGTGCCAGCATGCTGGGACAGAGTTACAATGAGCAGTTCTTC. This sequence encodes CASMLGQSYNEQFF.

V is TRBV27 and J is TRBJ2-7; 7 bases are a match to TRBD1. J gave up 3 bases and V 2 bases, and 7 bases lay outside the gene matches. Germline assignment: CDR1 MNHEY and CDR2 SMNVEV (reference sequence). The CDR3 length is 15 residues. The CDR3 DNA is TGTGCCAGCAGTTTAAATGACAGGGAAGGCTACGAGCAGTACTTC. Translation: CASSLNDREGYEQYF.

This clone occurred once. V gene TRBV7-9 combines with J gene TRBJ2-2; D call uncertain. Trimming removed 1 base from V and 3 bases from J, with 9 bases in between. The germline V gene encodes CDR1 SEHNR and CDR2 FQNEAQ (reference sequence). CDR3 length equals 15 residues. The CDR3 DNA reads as TGTGCCAGCAGCTTAGGTAATCTGGACACCGGGGAGCTGTTTTTT. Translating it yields CASSLGNLDTGELFF.

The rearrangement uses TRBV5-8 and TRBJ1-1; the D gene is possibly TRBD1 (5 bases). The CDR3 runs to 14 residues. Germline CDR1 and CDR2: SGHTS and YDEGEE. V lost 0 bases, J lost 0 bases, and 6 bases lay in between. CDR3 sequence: CASSLDRMNTEAFF. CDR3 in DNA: TGTGCCAGCAGCTTGGACAGGATGAACACTGAAGCTTTCTTT.

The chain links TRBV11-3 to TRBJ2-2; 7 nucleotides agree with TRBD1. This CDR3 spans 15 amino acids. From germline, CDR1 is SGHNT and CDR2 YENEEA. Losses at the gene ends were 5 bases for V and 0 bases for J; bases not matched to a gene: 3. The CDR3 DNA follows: TGTGCCAGCAGCCCCGGGACAGCGAACACCGGGGAGCTGTTTTTT. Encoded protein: CASSPGTANTGELFF.

The CDR3 DNA follows: TGTGCCAGCAGTCTAAGGGACCGCGGTGGCTACACCTTC. It is translated as CASSLRDRGGYTF. The chain combines TRBV28 with TRBJ1-2; D may be TRBD1 (5 bases). Germline lookup yields CDR1 MDHEN and CDR2 SYDVKM. The V end was cut by 5 bases, the J end by 7 bases, with 14 bases between. The CDR3 spans 13 residues.

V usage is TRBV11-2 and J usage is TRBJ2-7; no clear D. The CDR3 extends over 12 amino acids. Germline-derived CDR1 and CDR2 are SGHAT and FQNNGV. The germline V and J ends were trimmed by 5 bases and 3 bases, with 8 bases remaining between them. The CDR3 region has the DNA TGTGCCAGCAGCCCTTCGGACTACGAGCAGTACTTC. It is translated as CASSPSDYEQYF.

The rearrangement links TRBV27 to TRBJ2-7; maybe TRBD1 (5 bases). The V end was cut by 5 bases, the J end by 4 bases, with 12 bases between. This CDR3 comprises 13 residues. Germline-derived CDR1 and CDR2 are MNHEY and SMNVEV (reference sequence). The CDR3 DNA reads TGTGCCAGCAGTCCAGGGCCAGCTTACGAGCAGTACTTC. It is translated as CASSPGPAYEQYF.

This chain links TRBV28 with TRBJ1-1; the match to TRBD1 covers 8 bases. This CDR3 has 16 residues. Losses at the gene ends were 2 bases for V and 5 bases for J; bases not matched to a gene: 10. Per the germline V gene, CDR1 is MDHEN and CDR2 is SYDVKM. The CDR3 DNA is TGTGCCAGCAGTTTAAGCGGAGCAGGGGGCGAGACTGAAGCTTTCTTT. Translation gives CASSLSGAGGETEAFF. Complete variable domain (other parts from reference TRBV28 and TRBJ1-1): DVKVTQSSRYLVKRTGEKVFLECVQDMDHENMFWYRQDPGLGLRLIYFSYDVKMKEKGDIPEGYSVSREKKERFSLILESASTNQTSMYLCASSLSGAGGETEAFFGQGTRLTVV.

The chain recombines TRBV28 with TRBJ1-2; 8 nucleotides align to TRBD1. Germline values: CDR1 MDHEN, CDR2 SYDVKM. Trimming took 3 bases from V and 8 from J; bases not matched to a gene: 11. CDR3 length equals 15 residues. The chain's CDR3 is CASSFGQGVSRGYTF. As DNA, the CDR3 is TGTGCCAGCAGTTTTGGACAGGGCGTCTCGCGGGGCTACACCTTC.

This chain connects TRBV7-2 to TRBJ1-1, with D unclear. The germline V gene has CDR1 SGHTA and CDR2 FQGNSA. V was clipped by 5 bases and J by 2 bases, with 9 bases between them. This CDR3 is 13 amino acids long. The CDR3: CASSRRFNTEAFF. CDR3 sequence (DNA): TGTGCCAGCAGCCGTAGGTTCAACACTGAAGCTTTCTTT.